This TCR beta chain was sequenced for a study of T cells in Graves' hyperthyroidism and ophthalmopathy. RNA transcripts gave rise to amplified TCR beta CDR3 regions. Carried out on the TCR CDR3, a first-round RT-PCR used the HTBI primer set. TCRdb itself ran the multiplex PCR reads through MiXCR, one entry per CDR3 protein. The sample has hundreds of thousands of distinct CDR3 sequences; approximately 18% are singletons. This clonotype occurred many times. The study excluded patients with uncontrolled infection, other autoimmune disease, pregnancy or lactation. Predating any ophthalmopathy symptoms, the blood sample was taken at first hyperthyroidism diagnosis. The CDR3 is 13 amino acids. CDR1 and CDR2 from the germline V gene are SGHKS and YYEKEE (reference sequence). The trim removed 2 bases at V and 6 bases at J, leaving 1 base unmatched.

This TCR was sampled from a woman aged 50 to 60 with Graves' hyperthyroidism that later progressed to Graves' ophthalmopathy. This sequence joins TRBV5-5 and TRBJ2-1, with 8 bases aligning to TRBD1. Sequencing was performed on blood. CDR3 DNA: TGTGCCAGCAGCTTCGGGACAGGCAATGAGCAGTTCTTC. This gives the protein CASSFGTGNEQFF.